This T cell receptor (beta chain) was found in a study of control samples from healthy donors and cancer patients. Germline CDR1 is LGHDT and CDR2 is YNNKEL (reference sequence). The CDR3 is 17 residues long. With 1 base clipped from V and 3 bases from J, the junction kept 9 bases outside the gene matches. The repertoire was sequenced with immunoSEQ multiplex PCR; TCRdb's copy has only in-frame clones and lacks some. The sample holds some 90,000 clones; around nine tenths are singletons and the top ten take 6% to 9.5%. This clonotype was sampled from a woman aged 55-70 years in good health. Sequences were obtained from blood. The chain carries TRBV3-1 (or the pseudogene TRBV3-2) and TRBJ2-3, with 8 bases aligning to TRBD2. CDR3 in DNA: TGTGCCAGCAGCCAAGGTGCTTTGGCGGGGGGAACAGATACGCAGTATTTT. This encodes CASSQGALAGGTDTQYF.